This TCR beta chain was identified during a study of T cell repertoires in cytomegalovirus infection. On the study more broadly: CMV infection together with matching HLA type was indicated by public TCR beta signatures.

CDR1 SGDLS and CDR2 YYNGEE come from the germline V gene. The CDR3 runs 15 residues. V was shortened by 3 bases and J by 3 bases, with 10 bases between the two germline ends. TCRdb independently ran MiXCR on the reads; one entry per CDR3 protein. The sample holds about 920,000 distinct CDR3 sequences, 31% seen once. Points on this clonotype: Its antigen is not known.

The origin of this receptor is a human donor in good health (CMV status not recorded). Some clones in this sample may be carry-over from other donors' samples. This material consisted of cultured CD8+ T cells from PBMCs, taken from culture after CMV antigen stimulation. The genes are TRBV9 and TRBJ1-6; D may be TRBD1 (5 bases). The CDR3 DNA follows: TGTGCCAGCAGCGCCCGACAGAACTATAATTCACCCCTCCACTTT. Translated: CASSARQNYNSPLHF.